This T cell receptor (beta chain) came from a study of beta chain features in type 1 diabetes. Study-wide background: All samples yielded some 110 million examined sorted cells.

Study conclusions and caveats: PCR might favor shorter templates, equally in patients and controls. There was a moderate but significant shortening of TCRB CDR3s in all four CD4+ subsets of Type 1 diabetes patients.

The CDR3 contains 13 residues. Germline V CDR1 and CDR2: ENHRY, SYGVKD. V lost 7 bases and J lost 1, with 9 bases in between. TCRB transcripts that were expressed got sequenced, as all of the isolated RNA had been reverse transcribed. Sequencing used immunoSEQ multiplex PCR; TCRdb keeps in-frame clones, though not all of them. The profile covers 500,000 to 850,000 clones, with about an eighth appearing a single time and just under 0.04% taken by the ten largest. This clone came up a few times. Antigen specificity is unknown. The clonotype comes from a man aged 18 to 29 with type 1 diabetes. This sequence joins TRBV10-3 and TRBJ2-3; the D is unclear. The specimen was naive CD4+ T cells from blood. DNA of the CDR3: TGTGCCATCATGCACTGGGGCACAGATACGCAGTATTTT. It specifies CAIMHWGTDTQYF.